The present entry profiles one T cell receptor beta chain with its context. This clone was recorded a few times. It has no known antigen specificity. No much larger clone is present one base from it, and per-base qualities are unavailable. The cohort comprised fewer than 750 healthy bone marrow donors. All cohort members were sampled while nominally healthy, although unrecorded immune exposures were likely present. The donor tested CMV seropositive, placing the donor among the roughly 270 seropositive members of the cohort. A peripheral blood sample was collected from each donor, and TCR beta sequencing was performed on peripheral blood mononuclear cells. Genomic DNA extraction from the blood cell samples was performed with the Qiagen DNeasy Blood Extraction Kit. The data are from a study of cytomegalovirus exposure and HLA in healthy donors listed by TCRdb under 2017. General notes on the study: In an earlier analysis of under 750 of the donors, approximately 260 Gb of sequence data and 95 million to 130 million unique TCR beta sequences from 150 million to 200 million T cells were reported. Approximately 310 gigabases of sequencing data and 80 million or so unique TCR sequences were included in an early release covering about 600 HLA-typed donors. Of the approximately 400 genotyped donors, 65% to 90% fell in the genetic ancestry cluster associated with self-reported Caucasian donors. The study aimed to test whether cataloging public T cell receptors could reveal signatures of past pathogen exposure. The study used immunosequencing to profile the T cell repertoires of approximately 690 subjects and linked those repertoires to cytomegalovirus serostatus. Along with the approximately 700-subject first cohort, a separate validation cohort of around 120 different subjects was used. To predict cytomegalovirus infection status, the study combined high-throughput TCR immunosequencing, statistical association of individual TCRs with disease status, and machine learning. In a later analysis, previously published TCR beta repertoires from hundreds of donors were re-analyzed and high-resolution HLA genotyping was added so that TCR occurrence patterns could be studied. In the later analysis, no new phenotypic data were used to find candidate immune exposures; instead, reliance was placed on TCR beta sequences and their occurrence across donors. An earlier analysis of around 540 of the donors applied high-throughput TCR beta sequencing to assess whether each TCR beta V gene segment acted as functional or pseudogenic. Alongside the repertoire data, information on donor age, sex, ethnicity and CMV serostatus was compiled. A later genetic analysis used genome-wide SNP genotypes for about three fifths of the 666 donors, treating that subset as a discovery cohort. All discovery cohort repertoires had been generated using a single sequencing platform. HLA typing included class I and class II loci at four-digit resolution. The number of typed donors differed by locus: about 629-630 for A, B, C, DRB1 and DQB1; 500 to 550 for DQA1; 606 for DPA1; and approximately 450 for DPB1. Five DR-DQ haplotypes were handled as single units for association and clustering, since linkage in the cohort was strong. Among around 400 genotyped donors of the cohort, an average of roughly 240,000 unique TCR beta nucleotide sequences were sequenced per donor, roughly 18% of them non-productive. Results and caveats for the whole study, not just this receptor: In a later genetic analysis, fewer N-insertions in productive TCRs were reported among donors in an Asian-associated ancestry cluster than the 666-donor mean. A cluster of highly shared sequence variants was judged likely to represent a technical artifact of the sequencing pipeline. According to a later analysis, most CMV-associated TCR beta chains appeared to be HLA-restricted, and the HLA associations seemed to be driven largely by CMV exposure. Because counts were too low, some 17 rarely observed V segments, including chromosome 9 orphons, were excluded from the earlier analysis of several hundred of the donors. The authors suggested that the approach could potentially be generalized to other disease states and immunological phenotypes. Sequencing depth was assumed to be roughly uniform across donors in the presence/absence analyses, though that assumption may not hold. Correlated functional status among segregating V segments might be attributable to linkage disequilibrium, but an unknown experimental factor could not be ruled out. A few of the identified cytomegalovirus-associated TCR beta chains were confirmed in vitro to be specific for cytomegalovirus antigens. In a later analysis, several top co-occurrence clusters were reported to appear linked to parvovirus B19, influenza, CMV and Epstein-Barr virus. The 87-base-pair reads could not distinguish some IMGT-functional V segments, including TRBV6-2 and TRBV6-3, so those segments were excluded. The classifier was reported to diagnose cytomegalovirus status with high specificity and sensitivity in both the original cohort and the validation cohort. For the cohort, immune exposure information was limited to CMV serostatus. In a later analysis, the rate of TCR association differed among HLA loci, with DRB1 alleles having the most associated TCRs and HLA-C alleles having the fewest. When HLA alleles, especially DR and DQ, strongly co-occurred, TCR associations were difficult to assign to individual alleles. A further reported finding was that TCR beta sequences accurately predicted the HLA-A and HLA-B alleles for most subjects in the first cohort. Most TCR sequences were seen in very few donors, while some public TCRs were found in many individuals. In the study, 164 TCR beta chains were listed as associated with cytomegalovirus. Specific HLA alleles were associated with roughly 17,000 TCR beta sequences at a false discovery rate of 0.05 in a later analysis. Broadly in line with IMGT annotations, most TCR beta V segments showed up in productive rearrangements about 87% or about 30% of the time in an earlier analysis of 450 to 600 of the donors. Because HLA typing was missing for some donors at each locus, association tests included only the typed subset. V-gene and J-gene trimming of TCR beta chains was associated with a missense DCLRE1C variant in a later genetic analysis, and the association was replicated in an independent cohort. Only TCR beta chains were sequenced in this cohort, and the absence of alpha or paired-chain data limited detectable features. In a later analysis, HLA-associated TCR beta chains showed more clonal expansion and lower generation probabilities than non-associated chains that were equally common.

The germline V gene (reference sequence) gives CDR1 as MNHEY and CDR2 as SMNVEV. From cysteine to phenylalanine, the CDR3 is 14 amino acids long. The retained sequence is limited to the CDR3, 42 bases, with the frame set at the first base. V trim: 7 bases; J trim: 3 bases; unmatched bases: 8. Receptor libraries were prepared by the immunoSEQ multiplex PCR assay. The multiplex PCR relied on a mix of 60 forward primers for TCR Vbeta segments and 13 reverse primers for TCR Jbeta segments. A multiplex PCR assay on genomic DNA amplified the CDR3 region of rearranged TCR beta genes. Amplified TCR beta libraries were sequenced as 87-base-pair reads on the Illumina HiSeq System. The authors processed their data as follows. A later analysis counted about 82 million unique TCR beta chains across the 600 to 850 repertoires, and some 11 million of these chains were shared by at least two donors. A nearest-neighbor algorithm error-corrected the raw reads and collapsed the reads into unique sequences, merging closely related sequences to remove PCR and sequencing errors. Alignment of CDR3 sequences to IMGT reference sequences was used to assign V, D and J gene segments. Each retained sequence needed at least a six-nucleotide match to both a V gene segment and a J gene segment. A rearrangement was called productive if the CDR3 had no stop codons and remained in frame with V and J, and every other rearrangement was called non-productive. Following IMGT convention, CDR3 was defined as the stretch from the second conserved V-encoded cysteine to the conserved J-encoded phenylalanine. The earlier analysis of about 620 of the donors excluded sequences that lacked an unambiguous match to a single V gene segment. In an earlier analysis of 587 of the donors, V segments were called functional above 56.7% productive rearrangements and were called segregating when the between-donor standard deviation exceeded 5%. To diagnose cytomegalovirus status from the catalog of TCR beta chain sequences, a statistical classification framework was built. A later analysis assigned V and J genes by comparing TCR nucleotide sequences with IMGT/GENE-DB human TR gene sequences. Using the TCRdist pipeline, a later analysis assigned CDR3 sequences along with most-parsimonious VDJ recombination scenarios. In a later analysis, every TCR beta chain was defined by the combination of its CDR3 amino acid sequence and its V-gene family, and reads without a unique V-gene family were dropped. To address suspected cross-contamination and a sequencing artifact, a later analysis removed a few hundred highly shared, low-generation-probability nucleotide sequences. In a later analysis, a clonal expansion index for each public chain was calculated from normalized within-repertoire ranks of inferred template counts. Generation probabilities in a later analysis came from a VDJ recombination model fitted to out-of-frame rearrangements, and those results were checked against IGoR. In a later analysis, TCR-TCR, TCR-HLA and TCR-CMV co-occurrence was scored with hypergeometric tests, and a repertoire-size bias correction was applied to TCR pairs. In a later analysis, false discovery rates were estimated by permuting HLA or CMV assignments 20 times. In a later analysis, co-occurring TCRs were grouped using DBSCAN, with TCRdist sequence similarity added in when clustering inside HLA-allele-positive subsets. Repertoires with fewer than 30,000 or more than 120,000 public chains were left out of co-occurrence clustering, as were five repertoires with anomalous nucleotide sharing. Sourced from immuneACCESS, this table was stored by TCRdb with only in-frame sequences that have V and J called. A share of the clones is absent; for the studies checked, an unresolved V gene accounts for under half, and the remainder has no known explanation. The DNA gave D and trimming, while V, J and clone size come from that table. The sample has about 190,000 clones on record, over 60% of them singletons. The biggest ten clones account for 2% to 2.5% of the sample.

The sequencing input was PBMCs. The receptor comes from a woman aged 25 to 45 in good health and CMV-seropositive. The V and J segments used are TRBV27 and TRBJ2-7, and 8 bases in between align with TRBD1. The CDR3 reads as follows: CASKTGTGLYEQYF. The DNA sequence is as follows: TGTGCCAGCAAAACCGGGACAGGCCTCTACGAGCAGTACTTC.